Each of the 11 T cell receptor beta chains below was sequenced from the same sample in a study of siplizumab effects on memory and regulatory T cells. Clones were sequenced by immunoSEQ multiplex PCR, and TCRdb holds only the in-frame ones, with some missing. This table holds approximately 120,000 clones, about 90% found once. Sequenced input: Tregs sorted from blood. These receptors all stem from a human donor in good health.

The chain combines TRBV7-9 with TRBJ2-2, with 14 bases lining up with TRBD2. Trimming took 5 bases from V and 6 from J; bases not matched to a gene: 5. The CDR3 is 16 residues long. The germline CDR1 and CDR2 sequences are SEHNR and FQNEAQ (reference sequence). CDR3 sequence reads: CASSSGTSGGAGELFF. The DNA of the CDR3 is TGTGCCAGCAGCAGTGGGACTAGCGGGGGAGCCGGGGAGCTGTTTTTT.

This clone was counted only a few times. The chain has TRBV29-1 and TRBJ2-7; 10 positions agree with TRBD2. The germline CDR1 and CDR2 sequences are SQVTM and ANQGSEA. This CDR3 comprises 13 residues. Losses at the gene ends were 5 bases for V and 6 bases for J; bases not matched to a gene: 7. CDR3 amino acids: CSVRAGGQVEQYF. The DNA of the CDR3 is TGCAGCGTTCGAGCGGGAGGGCAGGTCGAGCAGTACTTC.

The J gene is TRBJ2-3, the V gene TRBV2, with 8 bases identical to TRBD2. The CDR3 has 14 residues. Trimming removed 9 bases from V and 1 base from J; junction bases left unmatched: 6. Looked up from germline, CDR1 is SNHLY and CDR2 is FYNNEI. This CDR3 is CASRSSGGTDTQYF. The CDR3 DNA reads as TGTGCCAGTAGGAGTAGCGGGGGCACAGATACGCAGTATTTT.

The rearrangement uses TRBV27 and TRBJ2-4; 8 bases map to TRBD1. The CDR3 runs to 14 residues. CDR1 and CDR2 (germline): MNHEY, SMNVEV (reference sequence). The V gene end was trimmed by 6 bases and the J gene end by 5 bases; junction bases not matched to a gene: 6. CDR3 bases: TGTGCCAGCAGATACAGGGGGACCGAAAACATTCAGTACTTC. Translating gives CASRYRGTENIQYF.

Concerning this clone itself: Other DNA sequences in the sample encode the same CDR3. The CDR3 is CSAGGYEQYF. For the CDR3, the DNA is TGCAGTGCAGGGGGCTACGAGCAGTACTTC. The chain joins TRBV20-1 to TRBJ2-7, with D maybe TRBD1 (6 bases). Deletions cut 6 bases from V and 3 bases from J, with 6 bases between. This CDR3 is 10 amino acids long. Germline V gene data show CDR1 as DFQATT and CDR2 as SNEGSKA (reference sequence).

This clone was detected a few times. The chain couples TRBV6-1 to TRBJ2-3; 8 bases map to TRBD2. From germline, CDR1 is MNHNS and CDR2 SASEGT. The CDR3 sequence is 13 residues long. V lost 6 bases to trimming and J lost 7 bases; unmatched junction nucleotides: 6. The DNA for the CDR3 is TGTGCCAGCAGCGGGAGGGCCGGGAATACGCAGTATTTT. The encoded protein is CASSGRAGNTQYF.

V gene TRBV9 combines with J gene TRBJ2-5; D is unresolved. The V end was cut by 0 bases, the J end by 1 base, with 4 bases between. CDR1 and CDR2 (germline): SGDLS, YYNGEE. CDR3 length: 13 residues. The CDR3 here is CASSVALQETQYF. CDR3 coding DNA: TGTGCCAGCAGCGTAGCTCTCCAAGAGACCCAGTACTTC.

The chain has TRBV5-1 and TRBJ1-1; D gene unclear. Trimming pared 4 bases from V and 1 base from J, leaving 8 bases between. Germline V gives CDR1 SGHRS, CDR2 YFSETQ. This CDR3 has 13 residues. The CDR3 sequence is CASSPGPNTEAFF. DNA for the CDR3: TGCGCCAGCAGCCCTGGACCGAACACTGAAGCTTTCTTT.

This rearrangement joins TRBV4-1 to TRBJ2-7, with D perhaps assigned TRBD1 or TRBD2 (5 bases each). The CDR3 contains 18 residues. CDR1 and CDR2 (germline): MGHRA, YSYEKL. Trimming stripped 0 bases from V and 1 base from J, with 19 bases between. CDR3 residues: CASSQDRASGTLSYEQYF. The CDR3 DNA reads as TGCGCCAGCAGCCAAGACAGGGCTTCTGGGACCCTTTCCTACGAGCAGTACTTC.

The chain has TRBV7-9 and TRBJ1-1; D gene unclear. This CDR3 spans 13 amino acids. V was pared by 3 bases and J by 5 bases, with 10 bases between. Germline values: CDR1 SEHNR, CDR2 FQNEAQ (reference sequence). Here the CDR3 reads CASSFRGSTEAFF. CDR3 coding DNA: TGTGCCAGCAGCTTCAGAGGGAGTACTGAAGCTTTCTTT.

The chain recombines TRBV27 with TRBJ1-4; tentatively, D is TRBD1 (6 bases). This CDR3 spans 20 amino acids. V was cut by 4 bases and J by 7 bases, with 31 bases left in between. Germline CDR1 reads MNHEY; CDR2 reads SMNVEV (reference sequence). The CDR3 DNA reads as TGTGCCAGCAGTTCACCTTATACTCCGGGACAAAGGGGGGCGGGTGAAAAACTGTTTTTT. It translates to CASSSPYTPGQRGAGEKLFF.